The 12 T cell receptor beta chains given below trace back to one sample, sequenced in a study of OX40 agonist ivuxolimab in advanced cancers. Data came from immunoSEQ multiplex PCR; TCRdb stores just in-frame clones and leaves some out. This table holds some 66,000 clones, 75% to 80% found once. The specimen comprised CD4+ or CD8+ T cells sorted from blood, sampled in a trial of the OX40 agonist ivuxolimab. The source of these receptors is an adult with an advanced solid tumor such as melanoma, head and neck, liver or kidney cancer.

The chain combines TRBV11-3 with TRBJ2-7; 10 positions agree with TRBD2. The CDR3 is 14 amino acids. J lost 3 bases, V lost 3 bases, and 2 bases had no gene match. Germline V gives CDR1 SGHNT, CDR2 YENEEA. The CDR3 spells CASSFSGRLYEQYF. The DNA for the CDR3 is TGTGCCAGCAGCTTTAGCGGGAGGCTCTACGAGCAGTACTTC.

V is TRBV7-6 and J is TRBJ1-5; 7 positions match TRBD1. Germline V lookup: CDR1 SGHVS, CDR2 FNYEAQ. V lost 5 bases, J lost 7 bases, and 5 bases stayed unmatched. The CDR3 covers 13 residues. CDR3 coding DNA: TGTGCCAGCAGCCCTGACAGGGACCAGCCCCAGCATTTT. It translates to CASSPDRDQPQHF.

The chain uses TRBV4-1 and TRBJ1-4, with a possible D match to TRBD1 (6 bases). This CDR3 comprises 16 residues. Germline CDR1 is MGHRA and CDR2 is YSYEKL. V lost 1 base and J 0 bases, leaving 9 bases between the germline ends. The CDR3 nucleotides are TGCGCCAGCAGCCAAGTACAGGGCGCAACTAATGAAAAACTGTTTTTT. Translating it yields CASSQVQGATNEKLFF.

CDR3 bases: TGTGCCAGCAGCTTTACGTGGGAGACCCAGTACTTC. Protein: CASSFTWETQYF. The genes are TRBV12-1 and TRBJ2-5. TRBV12-1 constitutes a pseudogene. The CDR3 loop spans 12 amino acids.

This clone was seen a few times. This chain links TRBV4-1 with TRBJ2-1; 9 bases match TRBD2. V lost 3 bases to trimming and J lost 7 bases; unmatched junction nucleotides: 16. The CDR3 contains 18 residues. The germline gives CDR1 MGHRA, CDR2 YSYEKL. CDR3 in DNA: TGCGCCAGCAGCCACCACCCAGCGGGGGGACCAATATCAAATGAGCAGTTCTTC. Translation: CASSHHPAGGPISNEQFF.

V is TRBV5-6 and J is TRBJ1-4; the match to TRBD1 covers 8 bases. This CDR3 has 15 residues. Looked up from germline, CDR1 is SGHDT and CDR2 is YYEEEE. The ends lost 4 bases at V and 7 bases at J; junction bases unmatched: 9. CDR3 DNA sequence: TGTGCCAGCAGCCACAGGGGGACAGACGTTGAAAAACTGTTTTTT. Its translation: CASSHRGTDVEKLFF.

The chain carries TRBV7-6 and TRBJ2-7; 7 nucleotides agree with TRBD1. Per the germline V gene, CDR1 is SGHVS and CDR2 is FNYEAQ. V trimming: 1 base; J trimming: 2 bases; junction bases outside the gene matches: 5. The CDR3 extends over 15 amino acids. The DNA for the CDR3 is TGTGCCAGCAGCTTAGGACAGGGAGCTGCCTACGAGCAGTACTTC. The encoded protein is CASSLGQGAAYEQYF.

J is TRBJ1-3 and V is TRBV10-3; 8 positions match TRBD1. J was trimmed by 8 bases and V by 4 bases; bases with no gene match: 10. This CDR3 has 15 amino acids. The germline CDR1 and CDR2 sequences are ENHRY and SYGVKD. CDR3 DNA: TGTGCCATCAGTGGTCAGGGGGCTAAGGGAGACACCATATATTTT. It is translated as CAISGQGAKGDTIYF.

The gene calls are TRBV20-1 and TRBJ1-1; no firm D call. The CDR3 has 11 amino acids. In germline, CDR1 is DFQATT, CDR2 SNEGSKA (reference sequence). The V end lost 3 bases, the J end lost 4 bases, and 6 bases lay between the germline ends. The CDR3 reads CSASTRTEAFF. The CDR3 DNA reads as TGCAGTGCTAGCACCCGCACTGAAGCTTTCTTT.

This chain joins TRBV19 and TRBJ2-1, with a weak D call TRBD2 (6 bases). The germline gives CDR1 LNHDA, CDR2 SQIVND (reference sequence). The V end lost 4 bases, the J end lost 8 bases, and 18 bases lay between the germline ends. The length of the CDR3 is 15 residues. The CDR3 here is CASSNSAVASDEQFF. CDR3 DNA sequence: TGTGCCAGTAGTAACTCGGCGGTGGCTAGCGATGAGCAGTTCTTC. The whole variable domain, filled in from reference TRBV19 and TRBJ2-1, reads DGGITQSPKYLFRKEGQNVTLSCEQNLNHDAMYWYRQDPGQGLRLIYYSQIVNDFQKGDIAEGYSVSREKKESFPLTVTSAQKNPTAFYLCASSNSAVASDEQFFGPGTRLTVL.

V gene TRBV6-6 combines with J gene TRBJ2-3; D may be TRBD2 (6 bases). This CDR3 comprises 16 residues. Trimming removed 5 bases from V and 1 base from J, with 16 bases in between. Germline V lookup: CDR1 MNHNY, CDR2 SVGAGI (reference sequence). CDR3 region: CASSTQTSFGTDTQYF. CDR3 bases: TGTGCCAGCAGTACCCAGACTAGTTTCGGCACAGATACGCAGTATTTT.

V is TRBV11-1 and J is TRBJ2-3; a weak D match, TRBD1 (6 bases). The CDR3 totals 16 residues. CDR1 is SGHAT, CDR2 FQDESV, per germline (reference sequence). The V end lost 1 base, the J end lost 2 bases, and 13 bases lay between the germline ends. The CDR3 loop reads CASSLGTAISTDTQYF. CDR3 coding DNA: TGTGCCAGCAGCTTAGGGACAGCGATTTCCACAGATACGCAGTATTTT.